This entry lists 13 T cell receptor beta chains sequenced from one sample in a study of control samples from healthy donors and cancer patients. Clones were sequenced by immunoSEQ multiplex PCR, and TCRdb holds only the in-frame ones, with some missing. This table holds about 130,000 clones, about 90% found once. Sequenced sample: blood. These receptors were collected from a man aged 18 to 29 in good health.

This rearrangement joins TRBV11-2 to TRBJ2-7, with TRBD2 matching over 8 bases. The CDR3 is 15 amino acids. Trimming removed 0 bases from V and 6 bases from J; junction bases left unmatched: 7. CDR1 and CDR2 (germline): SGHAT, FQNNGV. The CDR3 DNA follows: TGTGCCAGCAGCTTAGACCAGGGGCGGGGGGTCGAGCAGTACTTC. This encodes CASSLDQGRGVEQYF.

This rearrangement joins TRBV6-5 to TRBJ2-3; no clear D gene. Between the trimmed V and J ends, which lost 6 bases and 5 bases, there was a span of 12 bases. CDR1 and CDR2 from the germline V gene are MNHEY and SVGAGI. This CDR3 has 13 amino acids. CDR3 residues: CASSLDGRDTQYF. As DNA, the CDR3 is TGTGCCAGCAGCCTCGACGGACGAGATACGCAGTATTTT.

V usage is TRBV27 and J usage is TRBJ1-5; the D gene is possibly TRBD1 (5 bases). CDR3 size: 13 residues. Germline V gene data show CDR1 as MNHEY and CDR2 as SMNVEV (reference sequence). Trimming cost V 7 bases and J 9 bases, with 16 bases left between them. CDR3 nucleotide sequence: TGTGCCAGCAAGGGCGGGGACCGGCGGCCCCAGCATTTT. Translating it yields CASKGGDRRPQHF.

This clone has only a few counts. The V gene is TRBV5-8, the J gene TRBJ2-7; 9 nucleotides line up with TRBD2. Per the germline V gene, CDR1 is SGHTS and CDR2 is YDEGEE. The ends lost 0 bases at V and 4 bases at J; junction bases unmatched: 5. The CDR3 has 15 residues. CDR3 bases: TGTGCCAGCAGCTTGGGAGTTAGCGGGAGTTACGAGCAGTACTTC. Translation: CASSLGVSGSYEQYF.

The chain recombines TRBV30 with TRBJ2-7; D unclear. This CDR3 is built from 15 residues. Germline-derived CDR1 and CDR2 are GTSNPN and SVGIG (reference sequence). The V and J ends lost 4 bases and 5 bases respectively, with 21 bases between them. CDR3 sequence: CAWTPFVNLLNEQYF. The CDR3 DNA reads TGTGCCTGGACCCCCTTCGTAAACCTACTCAACGAGCAGTACTTC.

CDR3 nucleotide sequence: TGCGCCAGCAGCTTGTTAGCCAGGGGCCGGACCGGGGAGCTGTTTTTT. It is translated as CASSLLARGRTGELFF. This chain uses TRBV5-1 with TRBJ2-2, with D perhaps TRBD1 (6 bases). CDR1 and CDR2 (germline): SGHRS, YFSETQ. V lost 1 base and J lost 5, with 15 bases in between. The CDR3 totals 16 residues.

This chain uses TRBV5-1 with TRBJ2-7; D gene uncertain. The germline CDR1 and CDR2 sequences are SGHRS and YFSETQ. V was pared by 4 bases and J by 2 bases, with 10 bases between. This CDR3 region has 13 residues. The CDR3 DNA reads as TGCGCCAGCAGCCCGGCCCGGGCCTACGAGCAGTACTTC. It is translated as CASSPARAYEQYF.

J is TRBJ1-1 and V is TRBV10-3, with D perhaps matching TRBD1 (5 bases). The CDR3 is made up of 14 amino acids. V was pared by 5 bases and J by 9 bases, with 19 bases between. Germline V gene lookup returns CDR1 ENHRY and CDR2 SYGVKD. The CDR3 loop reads CAISYLSGAVKAFF. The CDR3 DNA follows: TGTGCCATCAGTTACCTGAGCGGGGCAGTAAAAGCTTTCTTT.

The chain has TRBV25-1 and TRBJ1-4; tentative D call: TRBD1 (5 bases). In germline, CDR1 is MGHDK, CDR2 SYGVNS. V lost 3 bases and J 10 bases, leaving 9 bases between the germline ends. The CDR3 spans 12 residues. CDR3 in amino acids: CASSEVTGKLFF. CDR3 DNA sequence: TGTGCCAGCAGTGAGGTCACAGGAAAACTGTTTTTT.

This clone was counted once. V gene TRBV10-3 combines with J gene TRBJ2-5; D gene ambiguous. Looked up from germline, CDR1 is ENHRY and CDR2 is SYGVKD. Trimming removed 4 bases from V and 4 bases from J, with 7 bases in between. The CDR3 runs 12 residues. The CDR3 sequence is CAISAIAETQYF. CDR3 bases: TGTGCCATCAGTGCTATTGCAGAGACCCAGTACTTC.

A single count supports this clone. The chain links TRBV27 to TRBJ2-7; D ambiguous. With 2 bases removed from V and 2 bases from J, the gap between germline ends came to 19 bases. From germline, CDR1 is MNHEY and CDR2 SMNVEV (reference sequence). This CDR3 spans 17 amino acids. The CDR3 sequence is CASSLTGRPPLAYEQYF. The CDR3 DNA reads TGTGCCAGCAGTTTAACGGGCAGGCCGCCCCTCGCCTACGAGCAGTACTTC.

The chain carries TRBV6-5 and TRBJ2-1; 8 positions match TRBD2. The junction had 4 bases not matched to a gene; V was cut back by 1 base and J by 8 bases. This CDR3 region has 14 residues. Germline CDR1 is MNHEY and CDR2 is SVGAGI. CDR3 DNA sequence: TGTGCCAGCAGTTACTATGGGACTAGGGATGAGCAGTTCTTC. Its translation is CASSYYGTRDEQFF.

CDR3 in amino acids: CASSVAWAGDTQYF. CDR3 nucleotides: TGTGCCAGCAGCGTAGCGTGGGCTGGAGATACGCAGTATTTT. This chain connects TRBV9 to TRBJ2-3; D remains ambiguous. The V gene's germline CDR1 is SGDLS and CDR2 YYNGEE. The CDR3 totals 14 residues. V was clipped by 0 bases and J by 5 bases, with 10 bases between them.